A single sample is the source of the 10 T cell receptor beta chains below, sequenced in a study of identical twins. TCRdb re-called the 5' RACE reads with MiXCR, one entry per CDR3 protein. The sample carries 140,000 to 150,000 distinct CDR3 sequences, roughly 3.5% recorded once. The material sequenced was memory T cells sorted from blood. Receptors originate from a man aged 18 to 29 in good health.

At least ten counts were recorded for this clonotype. This chain uses TRBV11-2 with TRBJ2-2, with D uncertain. CDR3 length: 14 residues. Germline V CDR1 and CDR2: SGHAT, FQNNGV. Trimming cost V 4 bases and J 0 bases, with 6 bases left between them. CDR3 DNA: TGTGCCAGCAGCTGGGCGGCGAACACCGGGGAGCTGTTTTTT. Protein: CASSWAANTGELFF. Using reference TRBV11-2 and TRBJ2-2 for the parts outside the CDR3, the full variable domain is EAGVAQSPRYKIIEKRQSVAFWCNPISGHATLYWYQQILGQGPKLLIQFQNNGVVDDSQLPKDRFSAERLKGVDSTLKIQPAKLEDSAVYLCASSWAANTGELFFGEGSRLTVL.

This clonotype was counted many times. This chain links TRBV3-1 with TRBJ2-1; 11 positions match TRBD2. V trimming: 3 bases; J trimming: 9 bases; junction bases outside the gene matches: 19. This CDR3 spans 19 amino acids. Germline assignment: CDR1 LGHDT and CDR2 YNNKEL (reference sequence). The CDR3 region is CASSQSLVAGGIPKGEQFF. The CDR3 nucleotides are TGTGCCAGCAGCCAGAGTTTAGTAGCGGGAGGGATCCCGAAGGGTGAGCAGTTCTTC.

This clonotype appeared many times. The chain combines TRBV6-5 with TRBJ2-5; D may match TRBD1 or TRBD2 (5 bases each). Germline lookup yields CDR1 MNHEY and CDR2 SVGAGI. With 0 bases removed from V and 5 bases from J, the gap between germline ends came to 13 bases. The CDR3 covers 15 residues. CDR3 loop: CASSYSIGTQETQYF. DNA of the CDR3: TGTGCCAGCAGTTACTCGATCGGGACCCAGGAGACCCAGTACTTC.

This clonotype was observed a handful of times. V gene TRBV25-1 combines with J gene TRBJ2-2; no firm D call. The V and J ends lost 7 bases and 3 bases respectively, with 3 bases between them. Germline loops: CDR1 MGHDK, CDR2 SYGVNS. This CDR3 is 11 amino acids long. The CDR3 DNA follows: TGTGCCAGCAAGGACACCGGGGAGCTGTTTTTT. It translates to CASKDTGELFF. Supplemented by reference TRBV25-1 and TRBJ2-2, the full variable domain reads EADIYQTPRYLVIGTGKKITLECSQTMGHDKMYWYQQDPGMELHLIHYSYGVNSTEKGDLSSESTVSRIRTEHFPLTLESARPSHTSQYLCASKDTGELFFGEGSRLTVL.

This clonotype appeared a few times. This chain links TRBV20-1 with TRBJ2-1, with D tentatively TRBD1 or TRBD2 (5 bases each). V shed 5 bases and J shed 6 bases, with 8 bases lying between them. CDR3 size: 11 residues. In germline, CDR1 is DFQATT, CDR2 SNEGSKA (reference sequence). The CDR3 region has the DNA TGCAGTGCTCCGGGACCCAATGAGCAGTTCTTC. It codes for CSAPGPNEQFF.

At least ten counts were recorded for this clonotype. The V call is TRBV20-1, the J call TRBJ1-5; D unresolved. This CDR3 is 12 amino acids long. Trimming took 2 bases from V and 7 from J, leaving 9 bases between them. CDR1 DFQATT and CDR2 SNEGSKA come from the germline V gene (reference sequence). DNA of the CDR3: TGCAGTGCTAGATCGGGTGGGCAGCCCCAGCATTTT. This sequence encodes CSARSGGQPQHF.

In its sample, this clonotype was seen many times. The J gene is TRBJ1-1, the V gene TRBV11-2, with D uncertain. The germline CDR1 and CDR2 sequences are SGHAT and FQNNGV. The CDR3 has 17 residues. Between the trimmed V and J ends, which lost 0 bases and 3 bases, there was a span of 17 bases. The CDR3 nucleotides read TGTGCCAGCAGCTTAGAGGCTTGGAAGTGGGCAGACACTGAAGCTTTCTTT. This sequence encodes CASSLEAWKWADTEAFF.

This clonotype was detected many times. This chain uses TRBV18 with TRBJ2-7; TRBD2 might be the D (5 bases). The CDR3 sequence is 16 residues long. V lost 4 bases to trimming and J lost 2 bases, with 18 bases between them. CDR1 is KGHSH and CDR2 is LQKENI in the germline V gene. The CDR3 sequence is CASSLFPEGPPYEQYF. As DNA, the CDR3 is TGTGCCAGCTCACTCTTTCCCGAGGGTCCCCCCTACGAGCAGTACTTC.

This clonotype was counted many times. The chain is built from TRBV20-1 and TRBJ1-1, with 11 bases fitting TRBD1. The CDR3 runs to 14 residues. Germline CDR1 DFQATT, CDR2 SNEGSKA (reference sequence). V was pared by 6 bases and J by 0 bases, with 3 bases of the junction left unmatched. The CDR3 sequence is CSAWDRGMNTEAFF. In nucleotides, the CDR3 is TGCAGTGCCTGGGACAGGGGGATGAACACTGAAGCTTTCTTT.

The sample holds many counts of this clonotype. The chain couples TRBV5-1 to TRBJ1-1; 7 bases map to TRBD1. CDR1 is SGHRS and CDR2 is YFSETQ in the germline V gene. This CDR3 has 14 amino acids. With V trimmed by 4 bases and J by 0 bases, 3 bases remained unmatched. The CDR3 here is CASSGDSLNTEAFF. For the CDR3, the DNA is TGCGCCAGCAGCGGGGACAGCTTGAACACTGAAGCTTTCTTT.